The next 31 T cell receptor beta chains were all read from a single sample in a study of tumor-infiltrating lymphocytes in primary liver carcinoma. Unsorted whole blood yielded blood RNA, and germline DNA was extracted as well. From 500 to 600 ng of total RNA, TCR beta-specific cDNA was reverse-transcribed using a constant-region primer. Investigators got TCR beta libraries out of three nested multiplex PCR rounds, done with slightly modified ARM-PCR. The first two PCR rounds, approximately 10 cycles each, used TRBV1-TRBV30 forward primers and a C-beta reverse primer. TCRdb fed the multiplex PCR reads into MiXCR, producing one record per CDR3 protein. The top ten hold approximately 9.4% of the sample, which has about 300,000 distinct CDR3 sequences, 65% seen once. Sequencing was done on a sample of peripheral blood. The receptors were gathered from a man aged 35 to 55 with primary liver carcinoma and hepatitis B virus infection.

Worth noting for this clonotype: One end of the junction does not line up with germline, which may come from a read error. J is TRBJ2-7 and V is TRBV11-2; D assignment may be TRBD1 or TRBD2 (5 bases each). This CDR3 contains 14 residues. CDR1 is SGHAT, CDR2 FQNNGV, per germline. CDR3 sequence: CANSLAGAGYEQYF. CDR3 coding DNA: TGTGCCAACAGCTTAGCCGGGGCTGGCTACGAACAGTACTTC.

A remark on this clonotype: A much larger clone is a single base away; this may be a read error. This chain joins TRBV6-2 or TRBV6-3 and TRBJ2-7; 8 bases fit TRBD2. Germline assignment: CDR1 MNHEY and CDR2 SVGEGT. The length of the CDR3 is 14 residues. CDR3 in DNA: TGTGCCAGCGGTTACGGACTAGCATCCTACGAGCAGTACTTC. Translation gives CASGYGLASYEQYF.

This clonotype was counted many times. The chain carries TRBV5-1 and TRBJ1-2, with D unresolved. Germline V gene lookup returns CDR1 SGHRS and CDR2 YFSETQ. The CDR3 has 15 amino acids. The ends were cut back, 5 bases at V and 0 bases at J, with 14 bases in the middle. CDR3 amino acids: CASSWASGSNYGYTF. The CDR3 DNA reads as TGCGCCAGCAGTTGGGCATCGGGCTCTAACTATGGCTACACCTTC.

The chain employs TRBV4-2 and TRBJ2-1; D tentatively fits TRBD1 or TRBD2 (12 bases each). V was clipped by 4 bases and J by 2 bases, with 30 bases between them. The CDR3 covers 21 residues. Germline V CDR1 and CDR2: LGHNA, YNFKEQ. CDR3 protein: CASSPVTWTSGTGGPYNEQFF. The CDR3 DNA is TGTGCCAGCAGCCCTGTCACGTGGACTAGCGGGACAGGGGGCCCCTACAATGAGCAGTTCTTC.

The rearrangement joins TRBV5-4 to TRBJ2-2; 9 nucleotides agree with TRBD2. Per the germline V gene, CDR1 is SGHNT and CDR2 is YYREEE (reference sequence). This CDR3 spans 16 amino acids. Trimming took 10 bases from V and 0 from J; bases not matched to a gene: 10. CDR3 region: CAGQLAGVTNTGELFF. The CDR3 bases are TGTGCCGGTCAACTAGCGGGTGTTACGAACACCGGGGAGCTGTTTTTT.

A single count supports this clonotype. A much larger clone differs by one base, so this may be a read error. The gene calls are TRBV10-3 and TRBJ2-1; 9 nucleotides agree with TRBD1. V lost 6 bases, J lost 5 bases, and 5 bases stayed unmatched. Germline-derived CDR1 and CDR2 are ENHRY and SYGVKD. The CDR3 loop spans 14 amino acids. CDR3 nucleotide sequence: TGTGCCATCAGCCGGGACAGGGAACACAATGAGCAGTTCTTC. It yields the protein CAISRDREHNEQFF.

Remarks on this clonotype: A much larger clone lies one base from this, so it may be a read error. This chain connects TRBV4-1 to TRBJ2-7; 8 bases are a match to TRBD2. Germline V lookup: CDR1 MGHRA, CDR2 YSYEKL. The CDR3 totals 16 residues. After removal of 0 bases from V and 2 bases from J, the junction contained 6 bases not matched to a gene. The CDR3 DNA reads as TGCGCCAGCAGCCAAGATGAGCGGGAGACCACCTACGAGCAGTACTTC. Its translation is CASSQDERETTYEQYF.

This clonotype occurred many times. V is TRBV13 and J is TRBJ1-4; 7 bases match TRBD1. Germline-derived CDR1 and CDR2 are PRHDT and FYEKMQ (reference sequence). This CDR3 contains 15 residues. J lost 8 bases, V lost 2 bases, and 8 bases had no gene match. In nucleotides, the CDR3 is TGTGCCAGCAGCTTACGGTCAGGGGGAGAGGAAAAACTGTTTTTT. Encoded protein: CASSLRSGGEEKLFF.

About this clonotype: It is unclear where the CDR3 begins or ends on the DNA, so no DNA is shown, and the CDR3 is as TCRdb lists it. The rearrangement joins TRBV6-2 or TRBV6-3 to TRBJ2-1; the table's TRBD2 call for D was not verified on the DNA. The CDR3 spans 16 amino acids, including both terminal residues. Looked up from germline, CDR1 is MNHEY and CDR2 is SVGEGT. CDR3 loop: CASSPWGEGAYNGKFF.

This clonotype was observed a few times. The junction does not match germline at one end; this may be a read error. The J gene is TRBJ2-7, the V gene TRBV11-2; the D is unclear. Germline values: CDR1 SGHAT, CDR2 FQNNGV. CDR3 length: 14 amino acids. CDR3 DNA sequence: TGCGCCAGCAGGTTAACCGACGGAGCCTACGAGCAGTACTTC. This gives the protein CASRLTDGAYEQYF.

The chain joins TRBV11-1 to TRBJ1-4, with a weak D call TRBD1 (6 bases). V lost 10 bases, J lost 8 bases, and 17 bases lay in between. Per the germline V gene, CDR1 is SGHAT and CDR2 is FQDESV (reference sequence). CDR3 length: 13 residues. The CDR3 DNA is TGTGCCAACAGTGAACAGGGTTACGAAAAACTGTTTTTT. As protein: CANSEQGYEKLFF.

Notes on this clonotype: This clone may be a read error of a much larger clone one base away. This chain links TRBV6-5 with TRBJ2-7; 9 positions match TRBD1. V lost 6 bases to trimming and J lost 3 bases; unmatched junction nucleotides: 6. The CDR3 covers 14 residues. The germline V gene has CDR1 MNHEY and CDR2 SVGAGI. The CDR3 DNA sequence: TGTGCCAGCAGCGAAACGGACAGGGGCTACGAGCAGTACTTC. This sequence encodes CASSETDRGYEQYF.

This clonotype was seen more than once but under ten times. J is TRBJ2-5 and V is TRBV7-8; no firm D call. V was pared by 0 bases and J by 2 bases, with 10 bases between. From germline, CDR1 is SGHVS and CDR2 FQNEAQ. CDR3 length equals 15 residues. DNA of the CDR3: TGTGCCAGCAGCTTAGCGATTCGGCAGCAAGAGACCCAGTACTTC. The encoded protein is CASSLAIRQQETQYF. The full variable domain, with the rest looked up from reference TRBV7-8 and TRBJ2-5, is GAGVSQSPRYKVAKRGQDVALRCDPISGHVSLFWYQQALGQGPEFLTYFQNEAQLDKSGLPSDRFFAERPEGSVSTLKIQRTQQEDSAVYLCASSLAIRQQETQYFGPGTRLLVL.

This clonotype was seen many times. This chain uses TRBV6-5 with TRBJ1-2, with D hard to call. Trimming cost V 5 bases and J 5 bases, with 21 bases left between them. CDR1 MNHEY and CDR2 SVGAGI come from the germline V gene. The CDR3 is 16 amino acids. The CDR3 coding sequence is TGTGCCAGCAGTCCCGTTGGGGTGGGAGGCATGTATGGCTACACCTTC. Protein: CASSPVGVGGMYGYTF.

Concerning this clonotype itself: A much more abundant neighbour one base away suggests this may be a read error. This rearrangement joins TRBV5-4 to TRBJ2-1; D possibly corresponds to TRBD2 (5 bases). CDR1 SGHNT and CDR2 YYREEE come from the germline V gene (reference sequence). The CDR3 spans 14 residues. CDR3 region: CASSLVKTNNGQFF. The CDR3 region has the DNA TGTGCCAGCAGCCTCGTCAAGACTAACAATGGGCAGTTCTTC. Combining the CDR3 with reference TRBV5-4 and TRBJ2-1 gives the whole variable domain ETGVTQSPTHLIKTRGQQVTLRCSSQSGHNTVSWYQQALGQGPQFIFQYYREEENGRGNFPPRFSGLQFPNYSSELNVNALELDDSALYLCASSLVKTNNGQFFGPGTRLTVL.

This clonotype was detected only a few times. The V call is TRBV5-6, the J call TRBJ2-7; 13 bases fit TRBD2. The CDR3 totals 18 residues. CDR1 is SGHDT and CDR2 is YYEEEE in the germline V gene. V shed 2 bases and J 0 bases; nucleotides not matched to a gene: 8. The CDR3 sequence is CASSFGLAGVTSSYEQYF. The DNA for the CDR3 is TGTGCCAGCAGCTTTGGACTAGCGGGAGTCACCAGCTCCTACGAGCAGTACTTC.

Ten or more counts support this clonotype. This chain joins TRBV6-5 and TRBJ2-2, with D possibly TRBD2 on 6 matching bases. V was pared by 10 bases and J by 1 base, with 16 bases between. This CDR3 contains 15 residues. From germline, CDR1 is MNHEY and CDR2 SVGAGI. Here the CDR3 reads CATGVRAENTGELFF. DNA for the CDR3: TGTGCCACGGGAGTGAGGGCCGAGAACACCGGGGAGCTGTTTTTT.

This clonotype was seen a few times. The CDR3: CASSLGGGPRETQYF. As DNA, the CDR3 is TGTGCCAGCAGCTTGGGGGGAGGGCCGCGGGAGACCCAGTACTTC. The chain joins TRBV2 to TRBJ2-5; 7 bases fit TRBD2. Unmatched junction bases numbered 12, after V lost 6 bases and J lost 5 bases. The CDR3 contains 15 residues. Per the germline V gene, CDR1 is SNHLY and CDR2 is FYNNEI.

This clonotype was detected only once. The junction departs from the called germline gene at one end, perhaps through a read error. The chain combines TRBV7-9 with TRBJ2-1; D may be TRBD1 (6 bases). This CDR3 comprises 13 residues. Looked up from germline, CDR1 is SEHNR and CDR2 is FQNEAQ (reference sequence). CDR3 bases: TGTGCCAGCAGGTGGACAGCCTACAATGGGCAGTTCTTC. Its translation: CASRWTAYNGQFF.

This clonotype appeared a few times. The junction shows a germline mismatch at one end, possibly a read error. This rearrangement joins TRBV4-1 to TRBJ1-5; no firm D call. The CDR3 is made up of 15 amino acids. The germline gives CDR1 MGHRA, CDR2 YSYEKL. In nucleotides, the CDR3 is TGCGCCAGCAGTCAAGATAGCGGGATTGGTCAGCCCCAGCATTTT. This sequence encodes CASSQDSGIGQPQHF.

With respect to this clonotype: A much larger clone sits a single nucleotide away, making a read error possible. The chain is built from TRBV4-2 and TRBJ1-1; no reliable D call. CDR1 is LGHNA, CDR2 YNFKEQ, per germline. The CDR3 length is 16 residues. The CDR3, as DNA: TGTGCCAGCAACCAAGAAAGTGGGTGGGTGGATACTGAAGCTTTCTTT. It codes for CASNQESGWVDTEAFF.

This clonotype was found a few times. This may arise from a read error, as a much more abundant clone is one base away. V and J are TRBV29-1 and TRBJ2-1; possibly TRBD2 for D (5 bases). The CDR3 covers 11 residues. CDR1 and CDR2 from the germline V gene are SQVTM and ANQGSEA. CDR3 in DNA: TGCAGCGTTGACTCTAGCAGAGAGCAGTCCTTC. Translation: CSVDSSREQSF.

Note on this clonotype: Sequence at one end of the junction differs from germline and may be a read error. The rearrangement links TRBV11-3 to TRBJ2-1, with D unresolved. This CDR3 has 15 residues. CDR1 and CDR2 (germline): SGHNT, YENEEA. CDR3 loop: CTSSSDLSSYNEQFF. The CDR3 DNA is TGTACCAGCAGCTCTGACTTGAGCTCCTACAATGAGCAGTTCTTC.

Concerning this clonotype: A read error is possible here, since a much larger clone lies one base away. The chain employs TRBV12-3 or TRBV12-4 and TRBJ2-1; D might be TRBD2 (6 bases). V gave up 8 bases and J gave up 15 bases, with 26 bases separating them. The CDR3 has 14 amino acids. Written as DNA, the CDR3 is TGTGCCAGCTCGCTTGTTGAGACCGGAGGGGCTCTGTTCTTC. It translates to CASSLVETGGALFF.

V usage is TRBV7-9 and J usage is TRBJ2-7, with unresolved D. The CDR3 is made up of 12 amino acids. V was trimmed by 4 bases and J by 5 bases, leaving 9 bases between them. CDR1 and CDR2 (germline): SEHNR, FQNEAQ (reference sequence). The CDR3 reads CASSSLVDEQYF. The CDR3 DNA reads TGTGCCAGCAGCTCCCTGGTCGACGAGCAGTACTTC.

This clonotype showed up just a few times. DNA for the CDR3: TGCGCCAGCAGTTACCGCGGACTAGCGGGAAAGGAAGATACGCAGTATTTT. Its translation: CASSYRGLAGKEDTQYF. This chain links TRBV5-1 with TRBJ2-3, with TRBD2 matching over 12 bases. CDR3 length equals 17 residues. Germline trimming cut 5 bases from V and 5 bases from J; bases unmatched to any gene: 12. Looked up from germline, CDR1 is SGHRS and CDR2 is YFSETQ.

This clonotype appeared a single time. A much larger clone is a single base away; this may be a read error. V and J are TRBV29-1 and TRBJ2-2, with D uncertain. This CDR3 is 13 amino acids long. Germline V gene sequence: CDR1 SQVTM, CDR2 ANQGSEA. The V and J ends lost 3 bases and 10 bases respectively, with 15 bases between them. In DNA, the CDR3 is TGCAGCGTTGACTCGAGCAGAGGCGCGGAGCTGTTTTTT. It specifies CSVDSSRGAELFF.

With respect to this clonotype: This could be a read error, since a much larger clone is one nucleotide away. V usage is TRBV30 and J usage is TRBJ2-7; 11 bases are shared with TRBD2. The V and J ends lost 0 bases and 7 bases, in that order; junction bases with no gene match: 17. Germline V gives CDR1 GTSNPN, CDR2 SVGIG (reference sequence). The CDR3 covers 18 residues. The CDR3 region is CAWSVQGRLAGHAHEQYF. The DNA of the CDR3 is TGTGCCTGGAGTGTACAGGGAAGACTAGCGGGGCATGCCCATGAGCAGTACTTC.

The chain is built from TRBV6-1 and TRBJ2-2, with TRBD2 as a possible D gene (5 bases). CDR1 is MNHNS and CDR2 is SASEGT in the germline V gene. V shed 8 bases and J shed 1 base, with 11 bases lying between them. This CDR3 has 14 amino acids. This chain's CDR3 is CASSRGGNTGELFF. The CDR3 coding sequence is TGTGCCAGCTCCCGTGGAGGGAACACCGGGGAGCTGTTTTTT.

Worth noting for this clonotype: A single base separates this from a much larger clone, so it may be a read error. The V call is TRBV12-3 or TRBV12-4, the J call TRBJ1-5; D perhaps matches TRBD1 (6 bases). The CDR3 covers 14 residues. Trimming left V 5 bases short and J 3 bases short, with 11 bases between. CDR3 sequence: CASSATGNNQPQHF. The CDR3 DNA sequence: TGTGCCAGCAGTGCGACAGGCAACAATCAGCCCCAGCATTTT.

This clonotype was counted at least ten times. The chain carries TRBV6-5 and TRBJ2-3, with TRBD1 identical over 7 bases. This CDR3 contains 16 residues. Germline V gene data show CDR1 as MNHEY and CDR2 as SVGAGI. J gave up 1 base and V 5 bases, and 9 bases lay outside the gene matches. In DNA, the CDR3 is TGTGCCAGCAGTGACTTACAGGGGATCGGCACAGATACGCAGTATTTT. It codes for CASSDLQGIGTDTQYF.